This T cell receptor (beta chain) was obtained from a study of CD8+ T cells in alopecia areata. Sequencing relied on a cDNA template that was reverse transcribed from extracted RNA. The method was immunoSEQ multiplex PCR; TCRdb's version includes in-frame clones alone and lacks a portion of them. In the table there are about 160,000 clones, 55% to 75% of which are singletons. This CDR3 contains 13 residues. Per germline, CDR1 KGHSH and CDR2 LQKENI. V gave up 5 bases and J gave up 2 bases, with 7 bases separating them. The sample's treatment: oral pan-JAK inhibitor, 5-10 mg twice daily. The sequence was obtained from a human donor with alopecia areata. The genes are TRBV18 and TRBJ1-5; D not certain. The sequencing used CD4+ T cells sorted from blood, collected at week 4, from a patient treated with tofacitinib. CDR3 in DNA: TGTGCCAGCTCAACCAGTGGCAATCAGCCCCAGCATTTT. It is translated as CASSTSGNQPQHF. Full variable domain (missing parts from reference TRBV18 and TRBJ1-5): NAGVMQNPRHLVRRRGQEARLRCSPMKGHSHVYWYRQLPEEGLKFMVYLQKENIIDESGMPKERFSAEFPKEGPSILRIQQVVRGDSAAYFCASSTSGNQPQHFGDGTRLSIL.